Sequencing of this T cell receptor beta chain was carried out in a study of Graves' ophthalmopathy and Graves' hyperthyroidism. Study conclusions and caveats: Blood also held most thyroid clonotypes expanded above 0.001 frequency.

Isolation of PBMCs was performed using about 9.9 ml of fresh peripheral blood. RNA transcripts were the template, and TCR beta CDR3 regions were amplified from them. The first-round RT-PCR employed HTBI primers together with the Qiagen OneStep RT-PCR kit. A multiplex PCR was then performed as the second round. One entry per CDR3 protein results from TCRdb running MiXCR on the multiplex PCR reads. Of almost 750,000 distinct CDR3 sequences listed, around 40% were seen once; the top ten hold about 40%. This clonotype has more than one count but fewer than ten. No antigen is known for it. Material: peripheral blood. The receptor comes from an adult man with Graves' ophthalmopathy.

CDR3 sequence reads: CASRVDTQYF. The CDR3 DNA is TGTGCCAGCAGGGTAGATACGCAGTATTTT. The J gene is TRBJ2-3, the V gene TRBV2; the D is unclear. The CDR3 has 10 amino acids. CDR1 is SNHLY, CDR2 FYNNEI, per germline. Trimming removed 6 bases at V and 5 bases at J, with 3 bases between.